Listed below are T cell receptor beta chains from one sample, sequenced in a study of cytomegalovirus exposure and HLA in healthy donors. Measured with immunoSEQ multiplex PCR; TCRdb has only the in-frame clones, and not every one. The data include more than 95,000 clones; the top ten clones carry around 2.7%. Material: PBMCs. The source is a man aged 25 to 40 in good health and CMV-seronegative. The CDR3 runs from the conserved cysteine through the conserved F or W. D genes are given only for firm matches.

v_gene	d_gene	j_gene	CDR3aa	CDR3nt
TRBV7-9	-	TRBJ2-7	CASSLAIGGEQYF	TGTGCCAGCAGCTTAGCTATAGGGGGCGAGCAGTACTTC
TRBV7-3	TRBD2	TRBJ2-5	CASSLAGGWAETQYF	TGTGCCAGCAGCCTAGCGGGAGGATGGGCAGAGACCCAGTACTTC
TRBV20-1	-	TRBJ2-7	CSAPRFGEQYF	TGCAGTGCCCCCAGGTTCGGCGAGCAGTACTTC
TRBV10-3	-	TRBJ1-1	CAISGRTEAFF	TGTGCCATCAGTGGTCGGACTGAAGCTTTCTTT
TRBV6-4	TRBD1	TRBJ2-7	CASKRPGQGSEQYF	TGTGCCAGCAAACGACCGGGACAGGGTAGCGAGCAGTACTTC
TRBV7-9	TRBD2	TRBJ2-1	CASSPGLAGYNEQFF	TGTGCCAGCAGCCCCGGACTAGCGGGGTACAATGAGCAGTTCTTC
TRBV6-5	TRBD2	TRBJ2-2	CASSYSSGREGGELFF	TGTGCCAGCAGTTACTCCTCGGGGCGGGAGGGCGGGGAGCTGTTTTTT
TRBV6-1	-	TRBJ2-5	CASRRGGEETQYF	TGTGCCAGCCGGAGGGGGGGGGAAGAGACCCAGTACTTC
TRBV5-1	TRBD2	TRBJ2-1	CASSSTSGRAPFF	TGCGCCAGCAGCTCGACTAGCGGGAGGGCCCCGTTCTTC
TRBV18	-	TRBJ2-3	CASSPQEEATQYF	TGTGCCAGCTCACCACAAGAGGAGGCGACGCAGTATTTT
TRBV10-2	-	TRBJ2-7	CASRAGSGDEQYF	TGCGCCAGCAGGGCGGGCAGCGGCGACGAGCAGTACTTC
TRBV5-1	-	TRBJ2-7	CASSLTGRYEQYF	TGCGCCAGCAGCTTGACAGGGCGGTACGAGCAGTACTTC
TRBV7-2	TRBD2	TRBJ2-2	CASSYHSGRPTGELFF	TGTGCCAGCAGCTACCATAGCGGGAGGCCCACCGGGGAGCTGTTTTTT
TRBV7-3	TRBD1	TRBJ2-6	CASSGGPGGTGFSGANVLTF	TGTGCCAGCAGCGGCGGGCCCGGCGGGACAGGATTCTCTGGGGCCAACGTCCTGACTTTC
TRBV7-2	-	TRBJ2-7	CASSFAPGKDEQYF	TGTGCCAGCAGCTTCGCTCCGGGAAAGGACGAGCAGTACTTC
TRBV28	-	TRBJ2-2	CASSLDSNTGELFF	TGTGCCAGCAGCTTGGACAGCAACACCGGGGAGCTGTTTTTT
TRBV27	-	TRBJ1-1	CASSYQVPRYTEAFF	TGTGCCAGCAGTTACCAGGTCCCCAGGTACACTGAAGCTTTCTTT
TRBV28	-	TRBJ2-3	CASIPGLNTDTQYF	TGTGCCAGCATCCCCGGACTCAACACAGATACGCAGTATTTT
TRBV5-4	-	TRBJ2-3	CASSLPGAFADTQYF	TGTGCCAGCAGCCTGCCAGGGGCTTTTGCGGATACGCAGTATTTT
TRBV28	-	TRBJ2-3	CASSLGGIRTDTQYF	TGTGCCAGCAGTTTAGGAGGGATCCGCACAGATACGCAGTATTTT
TRBV4-2	-	TRBJ1-2	CASSQERFYGYTF	TGTGCCAGCAGCCAAGAGAGGTTCTATGGCTACACCTTC
TRBV7-3	-	TRBJ1-2	CASSLTGGRGRYGYTF	TGTGCCAGCAGCTTAACGGGAGGGAGGGGCCGCTATGGCTACACCTTC
TRBV5-6	-	TRBJ2-5	CASSLLAVETQYF	TGTGCCAGCAGCTTGCTGGCGGTGGAGACCCAGTACTTC
TRBV5-6	TRBD1	TRBJ1-2	CASSADRAYGYTF	TGTGCCAGCAGCGCCGACAGGGCCTATGGCTACACCTTC
TRBV20-1	-	TRBJ2-1	CSATRNEQFF	TGCAGTGCTACCCGCAATGAGCAGTTCTTC
TRBV28	TRBD1	TRBJ1-4	CASRPTGDGEKLFF	TGTGCCAGCAGGCCCACAGGGGACGGTGAAAAACTGTTTTTT
TRBV28	-	TRBJ1-5	CATVGGGSNQPQHF	TGTGCCACGGTAGGGGGGGGAAGCAATCAGCCCCAGCATTTT
TRBV7-4	TRBD1	TRBJ2-7	CASRRGGGNYEQYF	TGTGCCAGCAGACGAGGGGGCGGAAACTACGAGCAGTACTTC
TRBV4-2	-	TRBJ2-7	CASSQSPGTQLNEQYF	TGTGCCAGCAGCCAGTCCCCCGGGACACAATTAAACGAGCAGTACTTC
TRBV30	TRBD2	TRBJ2-1	CAWSVRLAVSHEQFF	TGTGCCTGGAGTGTTCGACTAGCGGTTTCCCATGAGCAGTTCTTC
TRBV6-5	-	TRBJ2-7	CASRRTVDEQYF	TGTGCCAGCAGAAGGACAGTCGACGAGCAGTACTTC
TRBV11-2	TRBD2	TRBJ2-7	CASRPPGLAGGGSYEQYF	TGTGCCAGCAGACCCCCGGGACTAGCGGGAGGCGGCTCCTACGAGCAGTACTTC
TRBV30	TRBD1	TRBJ2-7	CAWDPGQGNEQYF	TGTGCCTGGGACCCGGGACAGGGGAACGAGCAGTACTTC
TRBV5-6	TRBD2	TRBJ2-7	CASSWRTSVSYEQYF	TGTGCCAGCAGCTGGAGGACTAGCGTTTCCTACGAGCAGTACTTC
TRBV7-3	TRBD1	TRBJ1-3	CASSLAGGNSGNTIYF	TGTGCCAGCAGCTTAGCAGGGGGCAACAGTGGAAACACCATATATTTT
TRBV28	TRBD1	TRBJ2-7	CASKKDRGHVYEQYF	TGTGCCAGCAAAAAGGACAGGGGGCACGTATACGAGCAGTACTTC
TRBV5-6	TRBD2	TRBJ2-1	CASSLRLAGGVYDEQFF	TGTGCCAGCAGCCTTCGACTAGCGGGAGGGGTGTATGATGAGCAGTTCTTC
TRBV10-3	TRBD2	TRBJ2-7	CAISGGSGRSYEQYF	TGTGCCATCAGTGGTGGTAGCGGGAGATCCTACGAGCAGTACTTC
TRBV19	-	TRBJ2-3	CASSTPRFSTDTQYF	TGTGCCAGTAGTACCCCCAGGTTCAGCACAGATACGCAGTATTTT
TRBV15	-	TRBJ2-3	CATSSENGADTQYF	TGTGCCACCAGCAGTGAGAATGGGGCTGATACGCAGTATTTT
TRBV30	TRBD1	TRBJ2-1	CAWSAPGQGYNEQFF	TGTGCCTGGAGTGCTCCGGGACAGGGGTACAATGAGCAGTTCTTC
TRBV5-1	-	TRBJ1-1	CASSGTWGGNTEAFF	TGCGCCAGCTCCGGGACGTGGGGAGGGAACACTGAAGCTTTCTTT
TRBV25-1	-	TRBJ2-5	CASSEYRAVETQYF	TGTGCCAGCAGTGAATATAGAGCCGTGGAGACCCAGTACTTC
TRBV19	-	TRBJ1-2	CASSIGAGASYGYTF	TGTGCCAGTAGTATAGGCGCAGGGGCGAGCTATGGCTACACCTTC
TRBV7-9	-	TRBJ2-7	CASSLTLGVSSYEQYF	TGTGCCAGCAGCTTAACCCTAGGTGTTAGCTCCTACGAGCAGTACTTC
TRBV4-1	-	TRBJ2-1	CASSLGGHNEQFF	TGCGCCAGCAGCCTGGGCGGGCACAATGAGCAGTTCTTC
TRBV28	-	TRBJ2-7	CASRTGTFEEF	TGTGCCAGCAGAACCGGGACATTCGAGGAGTTC
TRBV4-3	TRBD2	TRBJ2-1	CASSQDGLAESYNEQFF	TGCGCCAGCAGCCAAGATGGACTAGCGGAATCCTACAATGAGCAGTTCTTC
TRBV7-6	-	TRBJ1-4	CASSSGRGFNEKLFF	TGTGCCAGCAGCAGCGGGCGGGGTTTTAATGAAAAACTGTTTTTT
TRBV11-2	TRBD1	TRBJ2-7	CASSLYRDRGREQYF	TGTGCCAGCAGCTTATACCGGGACAGGGGACGGGAGCAGTACTTC
TRBV5-4	TRBD2	TRBJ2-5	CASSSGGGAKGETQYF	TGTGCCAGCAGCTCTGGGGGGGGAGCGAAGGGGGAGACCCAGTACTTC
TRBV28	TRBD2	TRBJ2-5	CATGGETQYF	TGTGCCACGGGGGGAGAGACCCAGTACTTC
TRBV9	-	TRBJ1-2	CASSVPGYGYTF	TGTGCCAGCAGCGTACCAGGCTATGGCTACACCTTC
TRBV5-1	-	TRBJ2-5	CASSFETSQETQYF	TGCGCCAGCAGCTTTGAAACTAGCCAAGAGACCCAGTACTTC
TRBV5-1	TRBD1	TRBJ1-1	CASRRTGGPEAFF	TGCGCCAGCAGGCGAACAGGGGGTCCTGAAGCTTTCTTT
TRBV7-9	TRBD2	TRBJ2-5	CASSQQTGTSGIGEQYF	TGTGCCAGCAGCCAACAAACCGGGACTAGCGGGATAGGGGAGCAGTACTTC
TRBV6-5	TRBD1	TRBJ2-7	CASRSTGGHEQYF	TGTGCCAGCAGGTCGACAGGGGGACACGAGCAGTACTTC